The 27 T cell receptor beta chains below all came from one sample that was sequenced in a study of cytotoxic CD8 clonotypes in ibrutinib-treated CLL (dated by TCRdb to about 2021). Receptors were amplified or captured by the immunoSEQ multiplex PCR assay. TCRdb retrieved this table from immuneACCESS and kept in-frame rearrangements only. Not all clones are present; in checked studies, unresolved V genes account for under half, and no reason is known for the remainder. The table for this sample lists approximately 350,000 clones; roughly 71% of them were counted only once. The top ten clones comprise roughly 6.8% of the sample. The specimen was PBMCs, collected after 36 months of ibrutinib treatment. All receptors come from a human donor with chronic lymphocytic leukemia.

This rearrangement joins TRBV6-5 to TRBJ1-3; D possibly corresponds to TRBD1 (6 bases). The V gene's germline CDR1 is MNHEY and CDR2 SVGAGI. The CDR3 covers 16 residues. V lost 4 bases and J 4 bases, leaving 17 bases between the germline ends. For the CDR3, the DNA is TGTGCCAGCAGTTCCCTTACAACAGGGTACGGAAACACCATATATTTT. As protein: CASSSLTTGYGNTIYF.

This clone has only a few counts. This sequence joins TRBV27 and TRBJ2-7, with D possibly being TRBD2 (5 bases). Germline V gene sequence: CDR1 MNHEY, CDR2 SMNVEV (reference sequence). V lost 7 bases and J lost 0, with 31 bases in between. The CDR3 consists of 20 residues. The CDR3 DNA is TGTGCCAGCAATCCAACGGGGAATTCCGTTGCTTCCATGAGCTCCTACGAGCAGTACTTC. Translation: CASNPTGNSVASMSSYEQYF.

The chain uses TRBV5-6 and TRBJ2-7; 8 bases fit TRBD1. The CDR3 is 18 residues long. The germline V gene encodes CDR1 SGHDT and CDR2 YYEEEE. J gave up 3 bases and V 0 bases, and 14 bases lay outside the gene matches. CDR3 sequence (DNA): TGTGCCAGCAGCTTGGTTGGACAGGGTGAGTCGACGCACTACGAGCAGTACTTC. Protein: CASSLVGQGESTHYEQYF.

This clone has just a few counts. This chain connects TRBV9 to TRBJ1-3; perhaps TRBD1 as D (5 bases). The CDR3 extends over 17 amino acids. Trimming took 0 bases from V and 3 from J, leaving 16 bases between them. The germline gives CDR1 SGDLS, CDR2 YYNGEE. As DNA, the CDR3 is TGTGCCAGCAGCGTAGGTTCGGGGGGTGTCTTTGGAAACACCATATATTTT. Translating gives CASSVGSGGVFGNTIYF.

This CDR3 reads CASSVGTGLDTIYF. The CDR3 nucleotides read TGTGCCAGCAGCGTAGGCACAGGTCTCGACACCATATATTTT. This chain connects TRBV9 to TRBJ1-3; a possible D gene is TRBD1 (5 bases). Trimming took 0 bases from V and 8 from J, leaving 12 bases between them. CDR3 length: 14 amino acids. Per the germline V gene, CDR1 is SGDLS and CDR2 is YYNGEE.

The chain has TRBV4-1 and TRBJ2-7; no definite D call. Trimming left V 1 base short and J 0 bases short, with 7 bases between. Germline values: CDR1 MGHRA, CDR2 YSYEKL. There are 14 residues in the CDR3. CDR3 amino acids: CASSQVTSSYEQYF. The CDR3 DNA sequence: TGCGCCAGCAGCCAAGTAACGAGCTCCTACGAGCAGTACTTC.

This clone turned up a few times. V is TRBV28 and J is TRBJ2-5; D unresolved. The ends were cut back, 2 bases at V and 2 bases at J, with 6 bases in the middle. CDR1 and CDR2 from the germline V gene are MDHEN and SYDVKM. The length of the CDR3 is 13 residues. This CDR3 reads CASSLQIQETQYF. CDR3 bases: TGTGCCAGCAGTTTACAGATACAAGAGACCCAGTACTTC.

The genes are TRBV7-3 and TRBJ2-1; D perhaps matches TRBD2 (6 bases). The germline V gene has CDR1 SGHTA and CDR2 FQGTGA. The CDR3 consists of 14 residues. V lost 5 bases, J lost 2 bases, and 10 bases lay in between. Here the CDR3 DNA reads TGTGCCAGCAGCCCGGGACTGCCCTACAATGAGCAGTTCTTC. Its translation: CASSPGLPYNEQFF.

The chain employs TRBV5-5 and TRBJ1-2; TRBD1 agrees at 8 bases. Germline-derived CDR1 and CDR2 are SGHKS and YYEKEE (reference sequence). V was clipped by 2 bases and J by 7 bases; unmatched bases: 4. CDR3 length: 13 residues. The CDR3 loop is CASSFGQGAGYTF. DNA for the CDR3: TGTGCCAGCAGCTTTGGACAGGGAGCTGGCTACACCTTC. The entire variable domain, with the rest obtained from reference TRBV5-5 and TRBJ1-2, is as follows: DAGVTQSPTHLIKTRGQQVTLRCSPISGHKSVSWYQQVLGQGPQFIFQYYEKEERGRGNFPDRFSARQFPNYSSELNVNALLLGDSALYLCASSFGQGAGYTFGSGTRLTVV.

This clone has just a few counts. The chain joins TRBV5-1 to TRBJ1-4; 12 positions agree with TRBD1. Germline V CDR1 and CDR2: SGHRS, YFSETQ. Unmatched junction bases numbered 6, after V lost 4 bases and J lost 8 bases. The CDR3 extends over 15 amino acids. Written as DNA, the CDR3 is TGCGCCAGCAGCCCTCCGGGACAGGGGGCGGAAAAACTGTTTTTT. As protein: CASSPPGQGAEKLFF.

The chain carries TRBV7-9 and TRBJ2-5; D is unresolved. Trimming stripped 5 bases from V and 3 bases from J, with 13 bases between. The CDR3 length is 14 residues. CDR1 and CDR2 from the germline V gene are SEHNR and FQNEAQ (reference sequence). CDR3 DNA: TGTGCCAGCAGCGTAACTCTAGGGAAAGAGACCCAGTACTTC. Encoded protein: CASSVTLGKETQYF.

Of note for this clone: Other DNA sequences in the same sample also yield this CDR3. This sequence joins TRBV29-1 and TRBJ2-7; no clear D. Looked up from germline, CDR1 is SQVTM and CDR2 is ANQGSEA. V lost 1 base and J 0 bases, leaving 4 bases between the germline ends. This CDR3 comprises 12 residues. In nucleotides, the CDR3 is TGCAGCGTTGAAGGCAGCTCCTACGAGCAGTACTTC. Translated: CSVEGSSYEQYF.

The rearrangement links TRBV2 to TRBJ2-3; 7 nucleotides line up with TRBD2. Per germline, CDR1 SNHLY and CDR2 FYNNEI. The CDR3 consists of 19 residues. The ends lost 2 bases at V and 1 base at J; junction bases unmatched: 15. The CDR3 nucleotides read TGTGCCAGCAGTGAACGGGGTGGACTAGTGCTTTCGGGCACAGATACGCAGTATTTT. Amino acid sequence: CASSERGGLVLSGTDTQYF.

CDR3 in DNA: TGTGCCAGCAGCTCGTTTTCAGGATATGGCTACACCTTC. As protein: CASSSFSGYGYTF. The chain joins TRBV7-9 to TRBJ1-2; D gene unclear. CDR1 SEHNR and CDR2 FQNEAQ come from the germline V gene (reference sequence). With 4 bases removed from V and 5 bases from J, the gap between germline ends came to 11 bases. This CDR3 spans 13 amino acids.

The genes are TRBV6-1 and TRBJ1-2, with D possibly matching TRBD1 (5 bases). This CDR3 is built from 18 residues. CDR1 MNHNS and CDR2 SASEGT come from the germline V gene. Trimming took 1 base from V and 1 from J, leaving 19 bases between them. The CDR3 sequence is CASSEGGGAGLLNYGYTF. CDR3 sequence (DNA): TGTGCCAGCAGTGAAGGGGGGGGAGCAGGACTCCTTAACTATGGCTACACCTTC.

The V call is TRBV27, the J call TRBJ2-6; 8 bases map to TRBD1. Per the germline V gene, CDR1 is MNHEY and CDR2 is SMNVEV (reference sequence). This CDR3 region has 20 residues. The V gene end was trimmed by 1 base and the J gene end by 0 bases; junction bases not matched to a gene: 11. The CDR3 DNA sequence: TGTGCCAGCAGTTTATTTGGGAGACGACAGGGGAGCTCTGGGGCCAACGTCCTGACTTTC. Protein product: CASSLFGRRQGSSGANVLTF.

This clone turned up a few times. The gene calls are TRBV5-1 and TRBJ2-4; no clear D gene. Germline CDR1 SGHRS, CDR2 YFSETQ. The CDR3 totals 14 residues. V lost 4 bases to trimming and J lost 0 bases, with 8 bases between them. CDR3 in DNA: TGCGCCAGCAGCGCAGAGGTAGCCAAAAACATTCAGTACTTC. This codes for CASSAEVAKNIQYF.

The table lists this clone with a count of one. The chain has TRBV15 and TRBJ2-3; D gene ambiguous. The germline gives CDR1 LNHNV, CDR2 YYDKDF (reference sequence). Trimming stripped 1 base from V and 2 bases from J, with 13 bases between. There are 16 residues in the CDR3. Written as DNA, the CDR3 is TGTGCCACCAGCAGAGTTCCAGCTGACTTCACAGATACGCAGTATTTT. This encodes CATSRVPADFTDTQYF.

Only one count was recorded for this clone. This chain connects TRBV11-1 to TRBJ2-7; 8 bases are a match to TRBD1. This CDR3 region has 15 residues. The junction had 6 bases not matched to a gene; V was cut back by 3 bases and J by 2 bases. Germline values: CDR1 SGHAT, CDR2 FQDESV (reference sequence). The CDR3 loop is CASSLTTGGAYEQYF. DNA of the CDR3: TGTGCCAGCAGCTTGACCACAGGGGGTGCCTACGAGCAGTACTTC.

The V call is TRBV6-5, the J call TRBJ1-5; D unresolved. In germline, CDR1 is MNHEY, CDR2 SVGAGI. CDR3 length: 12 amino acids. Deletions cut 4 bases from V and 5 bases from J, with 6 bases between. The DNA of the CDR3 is TGTGCCAGCAGTTCGGGGTATCAGCCCCAGCATTTT. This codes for CASSSGYQPQHF.

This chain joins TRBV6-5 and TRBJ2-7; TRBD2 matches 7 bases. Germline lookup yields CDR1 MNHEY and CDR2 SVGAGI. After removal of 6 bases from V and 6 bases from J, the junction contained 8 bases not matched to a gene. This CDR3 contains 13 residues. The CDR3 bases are TGTGCCAGCAGAACCGGGACGGGGGGCGAGCAGTACTTC. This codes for CASRTGTGGEQYF.

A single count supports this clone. The CDR3 bases are TGTGCCAGCAGTTTTTGGGCCAGGGGAGGGGGCCAAGAGACCCAGTACTTC. Protein: CASSFWARGGGQETQYF. J is TRBJ2-5 and V is TRBV28, with a possible D match to TRBD2 (7 bases). The V gene's germline CDR1 is MDHEN and CDR2 SYDVKM. The CDR3 loop spans 17 amino acids. The germline V and J ends were trimmed by 3 bases and 1 base, with 18 bases remaining between them. The whole variable domain, filled in from reference TRBV28 and TRBJ2-5, reads DVKVTQSSRYLVKRTGEKVFLECVQDMDHENMFWYRQDPGLGLRLIYFSYDVKMKEKGDIPEGYSVSREKKERFSLILESASTNQTSMYLCASSFWARGGGQETQYFGPGTRLLVL.

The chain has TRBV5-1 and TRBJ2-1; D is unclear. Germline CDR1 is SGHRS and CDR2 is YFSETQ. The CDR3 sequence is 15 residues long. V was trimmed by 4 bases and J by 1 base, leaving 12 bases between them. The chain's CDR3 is CASSHGVLSYNEQFF. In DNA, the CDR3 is TGCGCCAGCAGCCACGGAGTGCTTTCCTACAATGAGCAGTTCTTC.

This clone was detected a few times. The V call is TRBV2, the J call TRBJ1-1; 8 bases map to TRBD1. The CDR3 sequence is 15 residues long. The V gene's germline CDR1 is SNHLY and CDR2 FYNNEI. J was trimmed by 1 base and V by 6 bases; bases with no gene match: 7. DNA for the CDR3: TGTGCCAGCAGAGGTTTACAGGGGGGGAACACTGAAGCTTTCTTT. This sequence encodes CASRGLQGGNTEAFF. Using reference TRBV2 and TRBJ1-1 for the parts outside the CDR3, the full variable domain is EPEVTQTPSHQVTQMGQEVILRCVPISNHLYFYWYRQILGQKVEFLVSFYNNEISEKSEIFDDQFSVERPDGSNFTLKIRSTKLEDSAMYFCASRGLQGGNTEAFFGQGTRLTVV.

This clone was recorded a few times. The CDR3 reads CASSFRGREAGELFF. CDR3 DNA: TGTGCCAGCAGCTTCAGGGGGCGTGAGGCCGGGGAGCTGTTTTTT. The chain links TRBV6-1 to TRBJ2-2, with TRBD1 identical over 8 bases. The germline CDR1 and CDR2 sequences are MNHNS and SASEGT. The CDR3 covers 15 residues. Trimming cost V 6 bases and J 6 bases; bases outside gene matches: 9.

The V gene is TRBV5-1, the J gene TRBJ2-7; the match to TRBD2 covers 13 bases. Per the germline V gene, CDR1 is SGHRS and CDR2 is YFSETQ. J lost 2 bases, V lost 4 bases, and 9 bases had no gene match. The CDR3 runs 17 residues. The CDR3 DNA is TGCGCCAGCAGCCGGACTAGCGGGAGTGGTAGTCCCTACGAGCAGTACTTC. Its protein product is CASSRTSGSGSPYEQYF.

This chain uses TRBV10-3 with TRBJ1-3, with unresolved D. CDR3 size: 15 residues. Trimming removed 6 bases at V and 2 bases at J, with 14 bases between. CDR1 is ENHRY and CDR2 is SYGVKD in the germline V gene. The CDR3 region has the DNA TGTGCCATCAGCATAGGGAGTTTCACTGGAAACACCATATATTTT. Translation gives CAISIGSFTGNTIYF.